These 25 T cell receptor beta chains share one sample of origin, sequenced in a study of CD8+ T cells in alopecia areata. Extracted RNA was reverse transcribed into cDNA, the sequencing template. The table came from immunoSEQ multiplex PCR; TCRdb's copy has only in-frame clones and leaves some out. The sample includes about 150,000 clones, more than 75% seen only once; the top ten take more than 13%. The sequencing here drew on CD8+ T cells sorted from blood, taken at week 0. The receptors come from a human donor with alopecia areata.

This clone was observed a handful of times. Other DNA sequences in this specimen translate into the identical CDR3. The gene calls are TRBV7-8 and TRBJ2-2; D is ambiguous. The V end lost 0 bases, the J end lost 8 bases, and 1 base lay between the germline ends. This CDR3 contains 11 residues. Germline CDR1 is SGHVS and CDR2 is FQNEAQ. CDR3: CASSLAGELFF. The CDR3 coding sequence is TGTGCCAGCAGCTTAGCAGGGGAGCTGTTTTTT.

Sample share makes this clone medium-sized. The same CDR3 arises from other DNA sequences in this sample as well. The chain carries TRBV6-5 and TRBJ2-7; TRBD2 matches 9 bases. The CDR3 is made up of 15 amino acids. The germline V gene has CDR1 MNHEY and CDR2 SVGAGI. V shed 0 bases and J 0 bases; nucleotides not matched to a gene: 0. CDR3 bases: TGTGCCAGCAGTTACTCTAGCGGGAGCTCCTACGAGCAGTACTTC. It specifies CASSYSSGSSYEQYF.

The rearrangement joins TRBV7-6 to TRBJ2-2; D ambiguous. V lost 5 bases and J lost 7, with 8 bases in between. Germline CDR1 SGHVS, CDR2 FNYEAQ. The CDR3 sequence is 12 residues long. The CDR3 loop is CASSPSNGELFF. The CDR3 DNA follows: TGTGCCAGCAGCCCTTCGAACGGGGAGCTGTTTTTT.

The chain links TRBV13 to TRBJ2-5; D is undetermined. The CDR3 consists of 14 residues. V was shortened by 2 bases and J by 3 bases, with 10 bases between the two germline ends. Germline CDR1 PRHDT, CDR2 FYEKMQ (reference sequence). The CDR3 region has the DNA TGTGCCAGCAGCTTAAAATCGTTGGAAGAGACCCAGTACTTC. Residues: CASSLKSLEETQYF.

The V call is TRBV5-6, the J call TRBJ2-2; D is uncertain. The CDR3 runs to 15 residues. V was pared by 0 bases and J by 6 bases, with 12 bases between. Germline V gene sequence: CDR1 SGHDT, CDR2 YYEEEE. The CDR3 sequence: CASSLAGSTPGELFF. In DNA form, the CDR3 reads TGTGCCAGCAGCTTGGCCGGCTCCACACCCGGGGAGCTGTTTTTT. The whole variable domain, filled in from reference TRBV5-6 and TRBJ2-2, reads DAGVTQSPTHLIKTRGQQVTLRCSPKSGHDTVSWYQQALGQGPQFIFQYYEEEERQRGNFPDRFSGHQFPNYSSELNVNALLLGDSALYLCASSLAGSTPGELFFGEGSRLTVL.

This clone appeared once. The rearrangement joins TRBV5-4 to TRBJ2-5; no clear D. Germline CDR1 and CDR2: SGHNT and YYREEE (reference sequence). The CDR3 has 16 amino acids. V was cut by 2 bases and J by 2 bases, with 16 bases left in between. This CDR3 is CASSFLRKSLQETQYF. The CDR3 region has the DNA TGTGCCAGCAGCTTCCTTAGAAAAAGTCTACAAGAGACCCAGTACTTC.

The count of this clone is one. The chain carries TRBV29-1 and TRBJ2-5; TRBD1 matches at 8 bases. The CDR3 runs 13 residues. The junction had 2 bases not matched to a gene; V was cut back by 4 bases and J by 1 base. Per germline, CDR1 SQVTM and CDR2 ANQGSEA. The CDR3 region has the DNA TGCAGCGTTGTGACAGGGGCCCAAGAGACCCAGTACTTC. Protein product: CSVVTGAQETQYF.

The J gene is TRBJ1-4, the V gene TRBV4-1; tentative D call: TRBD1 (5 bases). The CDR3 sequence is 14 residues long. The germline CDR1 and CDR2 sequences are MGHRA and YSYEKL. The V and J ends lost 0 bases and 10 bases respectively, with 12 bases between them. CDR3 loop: CASSQERGETKLFF. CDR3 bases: TGCGCCAGCAGCCAAGAAAGAGGGGAGACAAAACTGTTTTTT.

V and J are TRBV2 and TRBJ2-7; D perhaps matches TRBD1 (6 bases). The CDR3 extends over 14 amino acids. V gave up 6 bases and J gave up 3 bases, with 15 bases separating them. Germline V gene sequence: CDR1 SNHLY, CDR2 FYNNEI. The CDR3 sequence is CASRQGWPNYEQYF. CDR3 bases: TGTGCCAGCAGGCAGGGGTGGCCCAACTACGAGCAGTACTTC.

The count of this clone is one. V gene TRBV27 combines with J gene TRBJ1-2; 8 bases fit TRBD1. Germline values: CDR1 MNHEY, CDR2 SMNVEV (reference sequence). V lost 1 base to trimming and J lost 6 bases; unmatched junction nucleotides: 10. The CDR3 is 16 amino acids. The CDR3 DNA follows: TGTGCCAGCAGTTTATTCATAGGACAGGGTGTAGATGGCTACACCTTC. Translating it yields CASSLFIGQGVDGYTF.

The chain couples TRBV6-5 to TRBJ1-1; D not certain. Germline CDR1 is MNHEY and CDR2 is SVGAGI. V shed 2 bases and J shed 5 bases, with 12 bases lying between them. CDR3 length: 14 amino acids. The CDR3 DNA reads TGTGCCAGCAGTTACGGAGGGAGTGGGACTGAAGCTTTCTTT. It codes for CASSYGGSGTEAFF.

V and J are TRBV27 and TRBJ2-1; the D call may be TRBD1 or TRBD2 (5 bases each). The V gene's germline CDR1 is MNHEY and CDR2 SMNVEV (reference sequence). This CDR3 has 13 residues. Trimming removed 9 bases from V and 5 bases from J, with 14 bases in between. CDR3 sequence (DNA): TGTGCCAGTATGCCGGGGCCAAACAATGAGCAGTTCTTC. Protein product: CASMPGPNNEQFF.

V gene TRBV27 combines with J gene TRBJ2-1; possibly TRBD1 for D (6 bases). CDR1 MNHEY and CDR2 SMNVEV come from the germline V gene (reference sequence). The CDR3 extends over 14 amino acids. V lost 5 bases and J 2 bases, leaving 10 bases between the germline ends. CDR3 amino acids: CASSIRGAYNEQFF. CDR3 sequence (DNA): TGTGCCAGCAGTATCAGGGGAGCCTACAATGAGCAGTTCTTC.

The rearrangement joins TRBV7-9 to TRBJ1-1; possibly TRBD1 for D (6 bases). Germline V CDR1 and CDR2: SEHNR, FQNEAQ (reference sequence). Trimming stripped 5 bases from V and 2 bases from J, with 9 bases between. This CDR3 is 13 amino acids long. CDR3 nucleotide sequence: TGTGCCAGCAGCGGACAGACCAACACTGAAGCTTTCTTT. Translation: CASSGQTNTEAFF. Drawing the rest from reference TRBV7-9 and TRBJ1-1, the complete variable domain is DTGVSQNPRHKITKRGQNVTFRCDPISEHNRLYWYRQTLGQGPEFLTYFQNEAQLEKSRLLSDRFSAERPKGSFSTLEIQRTEQGDSAMYLCASSGQTNTEAFFGQGTRLTVV.

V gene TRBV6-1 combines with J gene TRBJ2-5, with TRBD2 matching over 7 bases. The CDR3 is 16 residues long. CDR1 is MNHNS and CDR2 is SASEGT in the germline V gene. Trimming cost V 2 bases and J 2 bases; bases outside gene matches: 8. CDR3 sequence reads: CASSETTSSWQETQYF. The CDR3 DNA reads TGTGCCAGCAGTGAAACGACTAGCAGTTGGCAAGAGACCCAGTACTTC.

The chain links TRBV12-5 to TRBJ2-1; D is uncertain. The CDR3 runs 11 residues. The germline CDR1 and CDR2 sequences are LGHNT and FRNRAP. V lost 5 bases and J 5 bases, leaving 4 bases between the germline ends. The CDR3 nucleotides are TGTGCTAGTGGTACTGACAATGAGCAGTTCTTC. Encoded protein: CASGTDNEQFF.

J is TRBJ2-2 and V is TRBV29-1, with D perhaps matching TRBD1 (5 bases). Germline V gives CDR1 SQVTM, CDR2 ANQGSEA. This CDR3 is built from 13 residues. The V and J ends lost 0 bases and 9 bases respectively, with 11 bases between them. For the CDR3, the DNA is TGCAGCGTTGAAGAAGGGGAACCACGGGAGCTGTTTTTT. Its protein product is CSVEEGEPRELFF.

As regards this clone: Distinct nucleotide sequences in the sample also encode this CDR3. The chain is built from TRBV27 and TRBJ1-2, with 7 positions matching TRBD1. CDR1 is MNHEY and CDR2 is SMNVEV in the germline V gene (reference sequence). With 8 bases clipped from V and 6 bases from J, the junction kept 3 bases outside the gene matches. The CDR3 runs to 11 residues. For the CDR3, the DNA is TGTGCCAGCCGTACAGGGGATGGCTACACCTTC. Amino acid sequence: CASRTGDGYTF.

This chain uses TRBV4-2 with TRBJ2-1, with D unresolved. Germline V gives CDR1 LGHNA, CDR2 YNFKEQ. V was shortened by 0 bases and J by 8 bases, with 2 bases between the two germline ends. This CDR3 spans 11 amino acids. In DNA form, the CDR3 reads TGTGCCAGCAGCCAAGATCATGAGCAGTTCTTC. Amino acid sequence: CASSQDHEQFF.

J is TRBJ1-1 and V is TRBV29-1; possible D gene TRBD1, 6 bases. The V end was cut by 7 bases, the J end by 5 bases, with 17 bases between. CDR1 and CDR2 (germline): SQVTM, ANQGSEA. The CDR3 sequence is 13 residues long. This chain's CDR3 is CSANTRGATEAFF. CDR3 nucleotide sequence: TGCAGCGCGAACACCAGGGGCGCGACTGAAGCTTTCTTT.

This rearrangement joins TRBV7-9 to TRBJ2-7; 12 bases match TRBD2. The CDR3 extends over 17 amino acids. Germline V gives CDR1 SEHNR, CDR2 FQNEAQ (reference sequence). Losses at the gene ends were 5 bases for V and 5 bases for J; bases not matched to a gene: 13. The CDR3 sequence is CASSAAGTSGWEDEQYF. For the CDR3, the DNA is TGTGCCAGCAGCGCCGCCGGGACTAGCGGGTGGGAAGACGAGCAGTACTTC. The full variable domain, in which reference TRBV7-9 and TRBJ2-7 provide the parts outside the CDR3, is DTGVSQNPRHKITKRGQNVTFRCDPISEHNRLYWYRQTLGQGPEFLTYFQNEAQLEKSRLLSDRFSAERPKGSFSTLEIQRTEQGDSAMYLCASSAAGTSGWEDEQYFGPGTRLTVT.

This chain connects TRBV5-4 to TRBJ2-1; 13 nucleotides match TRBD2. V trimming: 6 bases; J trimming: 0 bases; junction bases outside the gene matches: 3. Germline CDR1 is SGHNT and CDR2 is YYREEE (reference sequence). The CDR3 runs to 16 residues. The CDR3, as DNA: TGTGCCAGCACCGGGACTAGCGGGGCCTCCTACAATGAGCAGTTCTTC. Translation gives CASTGTSGASYNEQFF.

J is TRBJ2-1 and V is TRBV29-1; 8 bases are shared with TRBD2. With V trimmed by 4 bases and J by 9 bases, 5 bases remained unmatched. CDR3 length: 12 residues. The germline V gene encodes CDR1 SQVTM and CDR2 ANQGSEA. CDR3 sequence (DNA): TGCAGCGTTGGGGCGGGGGGAGGTGAGCAGTTCTTC. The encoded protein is CSVGAGGGEQFF.

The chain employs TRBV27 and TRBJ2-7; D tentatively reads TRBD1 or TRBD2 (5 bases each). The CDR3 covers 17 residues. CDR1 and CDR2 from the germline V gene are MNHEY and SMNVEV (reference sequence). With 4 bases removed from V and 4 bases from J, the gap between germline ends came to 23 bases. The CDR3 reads CASSSQVEGYSGYEQYF. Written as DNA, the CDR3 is TGTGCCAGCAGTTCTCAGGTTGAGGGGTACTCGGGGTACGAGCAGTACTTC.

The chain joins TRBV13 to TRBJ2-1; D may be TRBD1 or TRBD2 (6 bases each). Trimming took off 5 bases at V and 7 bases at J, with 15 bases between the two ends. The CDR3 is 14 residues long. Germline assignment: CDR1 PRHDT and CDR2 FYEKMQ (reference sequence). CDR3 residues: CASSTKGGGNEQFF. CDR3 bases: TGTGCCAGCAGCACTAAGGGGGGTGGGAATGAGCAGTTCTTC.